This is a list of T cell receptor beta chains from one sample in a study of response to subunit inactivated influenza vaccine. TCRdb itself ran the RT-PCR reads through MiXCR, one entry per CDR3 protein. The table lists around 470,000 distinct CDR3 sequences, approximately 7.7% of them singletons, with around 12% in the top ten. Material: PBMCs from blood, obtained less than 30 months after vaccination. The receptor set was obtained from a man aged 50-75 years who received an inactivated influenza vaccine. CDR3s include the opening cysteine and the closing phenylalanine or tryptophan. Fields, in order: clone size, D gene, V gene, J gene, CDR3 DNA, CDR3 protein. The D gene is left open where the match is weak. Part of the rows lack a size; the others show once, few, many or a class for expanded clones.

abundance: NA
d_gene: TRBD2
v_gene: TRBV20-1
j_gene: TRBJ2-3
CDR3nt: TGCAGTGCTAGAGCTTTGAATGTCGGGAGGAACACAGATACGCAGTATTTT
CDR3aa: CSARALNVGRNTDTQYF

abundance: NA
d_gene: NA
v_gene: TRBV7-2
j_gene: TRBJ2-7
CDR3nt: TGTGCCAGCAGCTGGTCAGGGGCCGATAACTACGAGCAGTACTTC
CDR3aa: CASSWSGADNYEQYF

abundance: many
d_gene: TRBD1
v_gene: TRBV6-5
j_gene: TRBJ2-7
CDR3nt: TGTGCCAGCAGTTACCCGGGACAGCTCTCCTACGAGCAGTACTTC
CDR3aa: CASSYPGQLSYEQYF

abundance: many
d_gene: TRBD1
v_gene: TRBV24-1
j_gene: TRBJ2-5
CDR3nt: TGTGCCACCAGTGATTTGGAAGGGACAGGGGGAGAGACCCAGTACTTC
CDR3aa: CATSDLEGTGGETQYF

abundance: few
d_gene: NA
v_gene: TRBV6-1
j_gene: TRBJ2-7
CDR3nt: TGTGCCAGCAGTGAGGGACTGTACGAGCAGTACTTC
CDR3aa: CASSEGLYEQYF

abundance: few
d_gene: TRBD1
v_gene: TRBV29-1
j_gene: TRBJ1-1
CDR3nt: TGCAGCGATAAACAGGGGGGGACTGAAGCTTTCTTT
CDR3aa: CSDKQGGTEAFF

abundance: many
d_gene: NA
v_gene: TRBV10-3
j_gene: TRBJ2-3
CDR3nt: TGTGCCATCAGTCACGAATATTTGGATACGCAGTATTTT
CDR3aa: CAISHEYLDTQYF

abundance: NA
d_gene: TRBD1
v_gene: TRBV20-1
j_gene: TRBJ2-7
CDR3nt: TGCAGTGCTAAACCCTATGGACAGGGGAGTCTCTACGAGCAGTACTTC
CDR3aa: CSAKPYGQGSLYEQYF

abundance: few
d_gene: NA
v_gene: TRBV20-1
j_gene: TRBJ1-2
CDR3nt: TGCAGTGCTACCCGGGGACTAGCTAACTATGGCTACACCTTC
CDR3aa: CSATRGLANYGYTF

abundance: few
d_gene: NA
v_gene: TRBV7-6
j_gene: TRBJ2-1
CDR3nt: TGTGCCAGCAGCTTAGTTTCCGGGACATCCTCCTACAATGAGCAGTTCTTC
CDR3aa: CASSLVSGTSSYNEQFF

abundance: NA
d_gene: NA
v_gene: TRBV18
j_gene: TRBJ2-1
CDR3nt: TGTGCCAGCTCTCAGGACAACAATGAGCAGTTCTTC
CDR3aa: CASSQDNNEQFF

abundance: NA
d_gene: NA
v_gene: TRBV18
j_gene: TRBJ2-7
CDR3nt: TGTGCCAGCTCGCTCGTGCCAGGGGCCGGCCCCTACGAGCAGTACTTC
CDR3aa: CASSLVPGAGPYEQYF

abundance: NA
d_gene: NA
v_gene: TRBV11-1
j_gene: TRBJ2-1
CDR3nt: TGTGCCAGCAGCTTTCGGGGCCCTTCCGCGGTCCTCTACAATGAGCAGTTCTTC
CDR3aa: CASSFRGPSAVLYNEQFF

abundance: many
d_gene: NA
v_gene: TRBV12-3/TRBV12-4
j_gene: TRBJ1-2
CDR3nt: TGTGCCAGCAGTTTGGGCCCTCCTTACTATGGCTACACCTTC
CDR3aa: CASSLGPPYYGYTF

abundance: NA
d_gene: NA
v_gene: TRBV20-1
j_gene: TRBJ1-5
CDR3nt: TGCAGTGCTAGAGATCCGGGGGGCCTTAGGAGCAATCAGCCCCAGCATTTT
CDR3aa: CSARDPGGLRSNQPQHF

abundance: few
d_gene: NA
v_gene: TRBV28
j_gene: TRBJ1-1
CDR3nt: TGTGCCAGCAGTTTGCCTGTGGGGGGGGATGGTGAAGCTTTCTTT
CDR3aa: CASSLPVGGDGEAFF

abundance: NA
d_gene: TRBD2
v_gene: TRBV3-1
j_gene: TRBJ2-1
CDR3nt: TGTGCCAGCTGCCTTACCCTTGGGTCTAGCGGAAGCTCCTACAATGAGCAGTTCTTC
CDR3aa: CASCLTLGSSGSSYNEQFF

abundance: few
d_gene: NA
v_gene: TRBV7-9
j_gene: TRBJ2-3
CDR3nt: TGTGCCAGCAGCTTTGGCCCTGGGGGGGCCTACGATACGCAGTATTTT
CDR3aa: CASSFGPGGAYDTQYF

abundance: NA
d_gene: TRBD1
v_gene: TRBV7-2
j_gene: TRBJ1-1
CDR3nt: TGTGCCAGCAGCCAGGACAGGGTGGCTGAAGCTTTCTTT
CDR3aa: CASSQDRVAEAFF

abundance: many
d_gene: TRBD1
v_gene: TRBV2
j_gene: TRBJ1-3
CDR3nt: TGTGCCAGCAGTGAGGACAGGGCCTCTGGAAACACCATATATTTT
CDR3aa: CASSEDRASGNTIYF

abundance: few
d_gene: NA
v_gene: TRBV11-3
j_gene: TRBJ2-3
CDR3nt: TGTGCCAGCAGCTGGTCGGGAGATACGCAGTATTTT
CDR3aa: CASSWSGDTQYF

abundance: many
d_gene: TRBD2
v_gene: TRBV4-1
j_gene: TRBJ2-3
CDR3nt: TGCGCCAGCAGCCTGAGGTCTAGCGGGGGGGCGAAAGATACGCAGTATTTT
CDR3aa: CASSLRSSGGAKDTQYF

abundance: many
d_gene: NA
v_gene: TRBV10-3
j_gene: TRBJ2-5
CDR3nt: TGTGCCATCAGTGAGCCTTACTTC
CDR3aa: CAISEPYF

abundance: few
d_gene: TRBD1
v_gene: TRBV10-3
j_gene: TRBJ1-2
CDR3nt: TGTGCCACACTCATTCCGGGACAGGTCCTCTATGGCTACACCTTC
CDR3aa: CATLIPGQVLYGYTF

abundance: few
d_gene: NA
v_gene: TRBV9
j_gene: TRBJ2-2
CDR3nt: TGTGCCAGCAGCTTCTCAACTCACATGTGGGGAAGGCGCACCGGGGAGCTGTTTTTT
CDR3aa: CASSFSTHMWGRRTGELFF

abundance: NA
d_gene: NA
v_gene: TRBV5-6
j_gene: TRBJ2-2
CDR3nt: TGTGCCAGCAGCCCCGGGATAACTAACGGGGGGCTGTTTTTT
CDR3aa: CASSPGITNGGLFF

abundance: many
d_gene: TRBD2
v_gene: TRBV20-1
j_gene: TRBJ2-7
CDR3nt: TGCAGTGGAGGGAGGGGTCTCAACGAGCAGTACTTC
CDR3aa: CSGGRGLNEQYF